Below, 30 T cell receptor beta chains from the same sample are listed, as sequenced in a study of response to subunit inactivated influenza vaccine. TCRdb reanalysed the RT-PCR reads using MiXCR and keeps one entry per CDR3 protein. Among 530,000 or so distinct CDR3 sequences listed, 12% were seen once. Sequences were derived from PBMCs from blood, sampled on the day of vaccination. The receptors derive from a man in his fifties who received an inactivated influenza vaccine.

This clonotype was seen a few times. The CDR3 DNA reads as TGTGCCAGCAGCTTCCCGCGCCCAGATACGCAGTATTTT. Protein: CASSFPRPDTQYF. This chain joins TRBV7-9 and TRBJ2-3; D call uncertain. Per the germline V gene, CDR1 is SEHNR and CDR2 is FQNEAQ (reference sequence). This CDR3 spans 13 amino acids. V gave up 3 bases and J gave up 4 bases, with 8 bases separating them.

CDR3 DNA: TGCGCCAGCAGCCAAGACTTGGTGGGAGGTCCCCGGGATGAGCAGTTCTTC. This translates into CASSQDLVGGPRDEQFF. The chain employs TRBV4-3 and TRBJ2-1; D perhaps matches TRBD2 (6 bases). Germline V gene lookup returns CDR1 LGHNA and CDR2 YSLEER. The CDR3 covers 17 residues. Trimming stripped 0 bases from V and 8 bases from J, with 20 bases between.

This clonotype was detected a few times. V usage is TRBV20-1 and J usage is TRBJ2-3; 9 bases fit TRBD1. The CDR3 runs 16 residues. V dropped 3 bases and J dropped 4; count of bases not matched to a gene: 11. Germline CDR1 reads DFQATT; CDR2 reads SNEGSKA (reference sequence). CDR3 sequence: CSASAGRDRVSDTQYF. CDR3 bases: TGCAGTGCTAGTGCGGGCCGGGACAGGGTTTCAGATACGCAGTATTTT.

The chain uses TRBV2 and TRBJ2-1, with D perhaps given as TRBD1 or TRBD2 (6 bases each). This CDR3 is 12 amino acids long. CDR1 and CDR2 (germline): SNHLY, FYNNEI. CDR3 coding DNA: TGTTCCGGAGGGGACACCTACAATGAGCAGTTCTTC. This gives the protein CSGGDTYNEQFF.

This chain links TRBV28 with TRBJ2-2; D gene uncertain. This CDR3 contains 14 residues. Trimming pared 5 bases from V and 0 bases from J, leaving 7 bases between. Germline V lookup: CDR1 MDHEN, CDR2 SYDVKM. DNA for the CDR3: TGTGCCAGCAGTCCCCCGACGAACACCGGGGAGCTGTTTTTT. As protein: CASSPPTNTGELFF.

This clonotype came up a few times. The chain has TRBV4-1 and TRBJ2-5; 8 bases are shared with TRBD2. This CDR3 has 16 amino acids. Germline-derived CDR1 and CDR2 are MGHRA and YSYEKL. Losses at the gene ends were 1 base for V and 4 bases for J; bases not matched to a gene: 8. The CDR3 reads CASSQAFSLAGETQYF. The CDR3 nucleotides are TGCGCCAGCAGCCAAGCGTTTAGTCTAGCGGGAGAGACCCAGTACTTC.

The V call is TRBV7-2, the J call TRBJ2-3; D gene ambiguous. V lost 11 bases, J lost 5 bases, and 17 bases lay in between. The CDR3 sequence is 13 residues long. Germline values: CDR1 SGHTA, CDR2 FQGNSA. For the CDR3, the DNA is TGTGCCGCAACGACGAGGTTGGGAGATACGCAGTATTTT. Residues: CAATTRLGDTQYF.

The CDR3 DNA follows: TGCGCCAGCAGCCAAGAAAGATTCTCCTACAATGAGCAGTTCTTC. It specifies CASSQERFSYNEQFF. The gene calls are TRBV4-3 and TRBJ2-1; D gene unclear. This CDR3 is built from 15 residues. V gave up 0 bases and J gave up 0 bases, with 6 bases separating them. The germline V gene encodes CDR1 LGHNA and CDR2 YSLEER.

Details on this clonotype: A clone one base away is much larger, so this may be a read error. The CDR3 sequence is CASGAGTSGNTQYF. The CDR3 coding sequence is TGTGCCAGCGGCGCCGGGACTAGCGGTAATACGCAGTATTTT. The J gene is TRBJ2-3, the V gene TRBV5-6; 11 bases agree with TRBD2. The CDR3 consists of 14 residues. J was trimmed by 7 bases and V by 7 bases; bases with no gene match: 8. Per germline, CDR1 SGHDT and CDR2 YYEEEE.

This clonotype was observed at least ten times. The CDR3 bases are TGTGCCACCAGTGACCCCCTCCTTAGCACAGATACGCAGTATTTT. It translates to CATSDPLLSTDTQYF. The chain combines TRBV24-1 with TRBJ2-3, with D uncertain. Trimming removed 4 bases at V and 0 bases at J, with 10 bases between. The germline V gene encodes CDR1 KGHDR and CDR2 SFDVKD. The CDR3 contains 15 residues.

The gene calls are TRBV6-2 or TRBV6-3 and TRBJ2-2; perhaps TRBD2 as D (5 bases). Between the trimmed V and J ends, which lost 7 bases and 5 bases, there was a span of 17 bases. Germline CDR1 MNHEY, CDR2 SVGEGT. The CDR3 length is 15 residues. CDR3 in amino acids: CASISGSSRTGELFF. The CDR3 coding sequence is TGTGCCAGCATCTCGGGATCCTCGAGGACCGGGGAGCTGTTTTTT.

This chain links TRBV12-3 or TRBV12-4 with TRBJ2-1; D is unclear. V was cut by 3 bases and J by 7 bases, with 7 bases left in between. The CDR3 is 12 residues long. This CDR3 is CASSLVANEQFF. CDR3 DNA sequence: TGTGCCAGCAGTTTGGTGGCTAATGAGCAGTTCTTC.

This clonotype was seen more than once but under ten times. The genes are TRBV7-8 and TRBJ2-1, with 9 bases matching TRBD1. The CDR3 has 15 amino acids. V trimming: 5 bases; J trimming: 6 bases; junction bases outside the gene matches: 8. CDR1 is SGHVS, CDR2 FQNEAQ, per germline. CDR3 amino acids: CASSAGTGIGNEQFF. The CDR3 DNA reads TGTGCCAGCAGCGCCGGGACAGGGATTGGCAATGAGCAGTTCTTC. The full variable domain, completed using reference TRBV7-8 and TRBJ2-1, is GAGVSQSPRYKVAKRGQDVALRCDPISGHVSLFWYQQALGQGPEFLTYFQNEAQLDKSGLPSDRFFAERPEGSVSTLKIQRTQQEDSAVYLCASSAGTGIGNEQFFGPGTRLTVL.

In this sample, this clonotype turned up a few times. Here the CDR3 reads CASSHPGQGQDGYTF. In DNA form, the CDR3 reads TGCGCCAGCAGCCACCCAGGACAGGGGCAGGATGGCTACACCTTC. The chain uses TRBV4-3 and TRBJ1-2; TRBD1 matches at 9 bases. Germline-derived CDR1 and CDR2 are LGHNA and YSLEER. The CDR3 consists of 15 residues. Germline trimming cut 3 bases from V and 6 bases from J; bases unmatched to any gene: 8.

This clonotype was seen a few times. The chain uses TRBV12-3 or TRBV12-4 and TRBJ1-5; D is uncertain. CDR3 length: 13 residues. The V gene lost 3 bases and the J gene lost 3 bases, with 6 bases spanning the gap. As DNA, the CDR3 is TGTGCCAGCAGTTTCACGGACAATCAGCCCCAGCATTTT. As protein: CASSFTDNQPQHF.

CDR3 sequence (DNA): TGTGCCAGCAGCTTGTCGAGGGCTGGAAACACCATATATTTT. This gives the protein CASSLSRAGNTIYF. This rearrangement joins TRBV5-5 to TRBJ1-3; no definite D call. Germline CDR1 and CDR2: SGHKS and YYEKEE (reference sequence). The V end was cut by 1 base, the J end by 2 bases, with 7 bases between. The CDR3 is 14 amino acids.

In nucleotides, the CDR3 is TGTGCCAGCTCACATAACGCGGGAGGCCTGAGCTCCTACAATGAGCAGTTCTTC. Protein product: CASSHNAGGLSSYNEQFF. The chain carries TRBV18 and TRBJ2-1, with TRBD2 matching 8 bases. The V gene end was trimmed by 4 bases and the J gene end by 0 bases; junction bases not matched to a gene: 11. The CDR3 is 18 residues long. Germline V lookup: CDR1 KGHSH, CDR2 LQKENI. Based on the CDR3 plus reference TRBV18 and TRBJ2-1, the full variable domain is NAGVMQNPRHLVRRRGQEARLRCSPMKGHSHVYWYRQLPEEGLKFMVYLQKENIIDESGMPKERFSAEFPKEGPSILRIQQVVRGDSAAYFCASSHNAGGLSSYNEQFFGPGTRLTVL.

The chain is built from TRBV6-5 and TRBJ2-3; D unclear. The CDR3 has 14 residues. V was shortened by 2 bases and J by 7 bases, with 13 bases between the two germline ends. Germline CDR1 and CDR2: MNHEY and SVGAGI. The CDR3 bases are TGTGCCAGCAGTTACGATGTGCCCCCATATACGCAGTATTTT. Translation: CASSYDVPPYTQYF.

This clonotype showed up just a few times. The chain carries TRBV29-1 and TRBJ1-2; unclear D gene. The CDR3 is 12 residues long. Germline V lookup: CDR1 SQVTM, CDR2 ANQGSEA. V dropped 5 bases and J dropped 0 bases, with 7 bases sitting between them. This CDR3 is CSVYTPNYGYTF. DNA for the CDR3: TGCAGCGTTTACACGCCTAACTATGGCTACACCTTC.

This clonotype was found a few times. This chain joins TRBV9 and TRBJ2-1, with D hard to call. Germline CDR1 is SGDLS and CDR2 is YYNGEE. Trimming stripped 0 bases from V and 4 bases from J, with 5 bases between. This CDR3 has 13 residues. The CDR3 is CASSVDRYNEQFF. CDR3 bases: TGTGCCAGCAGCGTAGACCGTTACAATGAGCAGTTCTTC.

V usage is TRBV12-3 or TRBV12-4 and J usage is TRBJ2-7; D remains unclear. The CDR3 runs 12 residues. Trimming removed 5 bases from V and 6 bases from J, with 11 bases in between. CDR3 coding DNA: TGTGCCAGCAGTGTTAGCTGGCTCGAGCAGTACTTC. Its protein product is CASSVSWLEQYF.

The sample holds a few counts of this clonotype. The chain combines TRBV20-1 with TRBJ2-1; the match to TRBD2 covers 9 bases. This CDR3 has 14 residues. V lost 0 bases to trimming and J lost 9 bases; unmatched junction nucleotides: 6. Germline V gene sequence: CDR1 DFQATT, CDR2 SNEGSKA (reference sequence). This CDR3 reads CSARDPLAGFEQFF. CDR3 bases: TGCAGTGCTAGAGATCCCCTAGCGGGATTTGAGCAGTTCTTC.

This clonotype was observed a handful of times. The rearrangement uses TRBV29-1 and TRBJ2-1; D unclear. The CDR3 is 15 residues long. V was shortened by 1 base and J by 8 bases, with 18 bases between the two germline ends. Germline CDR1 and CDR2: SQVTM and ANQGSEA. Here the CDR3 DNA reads TGCAGCGTTGAAGGGCACAGTTCGTCCACATATGAGCAGTTCTTC. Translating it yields CSVEGHSSSTYEQFF.

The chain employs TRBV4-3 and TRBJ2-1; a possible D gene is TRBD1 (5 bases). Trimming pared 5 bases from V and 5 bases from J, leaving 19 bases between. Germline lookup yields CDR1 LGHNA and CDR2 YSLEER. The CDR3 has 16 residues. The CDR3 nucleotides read TGCGCCAGCAGCTTTTCCTCCCTGGACAACAACAATGAGCAGTTCTTC. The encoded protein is CASSFSSLDNNNEQFF.

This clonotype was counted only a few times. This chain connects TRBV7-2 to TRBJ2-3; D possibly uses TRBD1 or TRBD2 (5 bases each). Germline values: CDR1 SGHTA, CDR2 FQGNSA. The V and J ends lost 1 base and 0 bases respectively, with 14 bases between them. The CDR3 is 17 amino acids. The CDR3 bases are TGTGCCAGCAGCTTAGTTAGCGCCAGGACAAGCACAGATACGCAGTATTTT. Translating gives CASSLVSARTSTDTQYF.

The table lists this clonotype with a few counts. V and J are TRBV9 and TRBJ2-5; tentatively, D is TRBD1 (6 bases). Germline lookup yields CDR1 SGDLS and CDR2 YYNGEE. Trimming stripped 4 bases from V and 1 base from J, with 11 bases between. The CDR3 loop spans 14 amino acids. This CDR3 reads CASSRDTFQETQYF. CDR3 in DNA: TGTGCCAGCAGCCGGGACACCTTCCAAGAGACCCAGTACTTC.

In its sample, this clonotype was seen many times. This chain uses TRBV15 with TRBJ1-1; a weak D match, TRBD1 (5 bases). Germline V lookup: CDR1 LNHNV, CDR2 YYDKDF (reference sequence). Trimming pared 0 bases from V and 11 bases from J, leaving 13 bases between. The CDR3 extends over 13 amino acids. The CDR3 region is CATSRDLSRGAFF. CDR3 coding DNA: TGTGCCACCAGCAGAGATCTTAGTCGGGGGGCTTTCTTT.

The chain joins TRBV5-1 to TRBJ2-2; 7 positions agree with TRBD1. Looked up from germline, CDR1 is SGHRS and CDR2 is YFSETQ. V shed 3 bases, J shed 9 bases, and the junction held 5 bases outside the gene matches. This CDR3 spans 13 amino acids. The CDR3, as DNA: TGCGCCAGCAGCTACGACAGGGTGCGGGAGCTGTTTTTT. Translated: CASSYDRVRELFF.

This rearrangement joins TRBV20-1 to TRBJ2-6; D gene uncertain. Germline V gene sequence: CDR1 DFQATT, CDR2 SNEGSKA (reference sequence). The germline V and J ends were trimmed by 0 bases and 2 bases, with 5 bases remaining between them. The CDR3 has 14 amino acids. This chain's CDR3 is CSAREVAGANVLTF. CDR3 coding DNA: TGCAGTGCTAGAGAAGTAGCTGGGGCCAACGTCCTGACTTTC.

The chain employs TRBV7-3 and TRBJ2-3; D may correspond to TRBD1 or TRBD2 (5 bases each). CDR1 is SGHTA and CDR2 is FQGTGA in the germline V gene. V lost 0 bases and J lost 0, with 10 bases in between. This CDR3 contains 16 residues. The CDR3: CASSLTGTASTDTQYF. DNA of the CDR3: TGTGCCAGCAGCTTAACCGGGACCGCTAGCACAGATACGCAGTATTTT.